The next 24 T cell receptor beta chains were all read from a single sample in a study of T cell repertoires in cytomegalovirus infection. In TCRdb, the reads were re-called with MiXCR into one record per CDR3 protein. The sample carries around 800,000 distinct CDR3 sequences, approximately 30% recorded once. No antigen has been assigned to these receptors. The sequences come from cultured CD8+ T cells from PBMCs, collected from culture after CMV antigen stimulation. All receptors derive from a human donor in good health (CMV status not recorded). Some clones in this sample may be carry-over from other donors' samples.

This clonotype was seen a single time. A much bigger clone sits one base away, suggesting this may be a read error. The chain joins TRBV5-4 to TRBJ2-1, with 8 bases aligning to TRBD2. The CDR3 sequence is 14 residues long. CDR1 SGHNT and CDR2 YYREEE come from the germline V gene (reference sequence). Unmatched junction bases numbered 4, after V lost 6 bases and J lost 2 bases. This chain's CDR3 is CASTFSGAYNEQFF. In DNA, the CDR3 is TGTGCCAGCACCTTTAGCGGGGCCTACAATGAGCAGTTCTTC.

In the case of this clonotype: Sequence at one end of the junction differs from germline and may be a read error. This chain links TRBV7-6 with TRBJ1-4, with 7 bases that match TRBD1. CDR1 is SGHVS and CDR2 is FNYEAQ in the germline V gene. The CDR3 loop spans 17 amino acids. In DNA, the CDR3 is TGTGCCAGCAGCTTAATCGGAACGACAGGGCACAATGGAAAACTGTTTTTT. Amino acids: CASSLIGTTGHNGKLFF.

The chain employs TRBV27 and TRBJ2-3; 16 nucleotides align to TRBD2. Germline V lookup: CDR1 MNHEY, CDR2 SMNVEV (reference sequence). This CDR3 is 17 amino acids long. J lost 5 bases, V lost 5 bases, and 7 bases had no gene match. The CDR3 sequence is CASSLGLAGGPVDTQYF. In DNA form, the CDR3 reads TGTGCCAGCAGTCTGGGACTAGCGGGGGGGCCGGTAGATACGCAGTATTTT.

V is TRBV6-2 or TRBV6-3 and J is TRBJ2-1; D is uncertain. The ends were cut back, 2 bases at V and 1 base at J, with 15 bases in the middle. Germline CDR1 MNHEY, CDR2 SVGEGT. This CDR3 has 17 amino acids. The DNA for the CDR3 is TGTGCCAGCAGTTACCCCTCCTCAGGCGGATCCTACAATGAGCAGTTCTTC. This gives the protein CASSYPSSGGSYNEQFF.

As to this clonotype: A read error is possible here, since a much larger clone lies one base away. J is TRBJ2-2 and V is TRBV7-6; TRBD1 matches 7 bases. Trimming removed 8 bases from V and 1 base from J; junction bases left unmatched: 4. Germline lookup yields CDR1 SGHVS and CDR2 FNYEAQ. The CDR3 runs to 14 residues. The CDR3 reads CASAGTENTGELFF. The CDR3 DNA is TGTGCCAGCGCCGGGACAGAGAACACCGGGGAGCTGTTTTTT.

This chain joins TRBV27 and TRBJ2-3, with a possible D match to TRBD2 (7 bases). CDR1 and CDR2 (germline): MNHEY, SMNVEV (reference sequence). The CDR3 loop spans 16 amino acids. Trimming took off 2 bases at V and 4 bases at J, with 16 bases between the two ends. In DNA, the CDR3 is TGTGCCAGCAGTTTACCGGAGGGGGGGGGCTCAGATACGCAGTATTTT. It is translated as CASSLPEGGGSDTQYF.

The chain links TRBV5-1 to TRBJ2-1; either TRBD1 or TRBD2 may fit D (5 bases each). Between the trimmed V and J ends, which lost 1 base and 8 bases, there was a span of 19 bases. This CDR3 has 16 amino acids. From germline, CDR1 is SGHRS and CDR2 YFSETQ. As DNA, the CDR3 is TGCGCCAGCAGCTTGCCGCGGCTAGCCCGGGGCGATGAGCAGTTCTTC. Encoded protein: CASSLPRLARGDEQFF.

With respect to this clonotype: Germline and junction disagree at one end, which may indicate a read error. The V call is TRBV6-7, the J call TRBJ1-5; D call uncertain. TRBV6-7 is an ORF, and what it does is uncertain. This CDR3 contains 15 residues. The chain's CDR3 is CTSSYSAADNQPQHF. As DNA, the CDR3 is TGTACCAGCAGTTACTCGGCGGCTGATAACCAGCCCCAGCATTTT.

This clonotype was counted only a few times. This chain links TRBV5-1 with TRBJ1-1, with D perhaps TRBD1 (5 bases). This CDR3 contains 15 residues. CDR1 is SGHRS and CDR2 is YFSETQ in the germline V gene. V was clipped by 4 bases and J by 0 bases, with 13 bases between them. CDR3 loop: CASSPKEGMNTEAFF. CDR3 sequence (DNA): TGCGCCAGCAGCCCGAAGGAGGGGATGAACACTGAAGCTTTCTTT.

Comment on this clonotype: With a much larger clone just one base away, this may be a read error. The chain links TRBV14 to TRBJ2-2, with no clear D. There are 13 residues in the CDR3. V lost 4 bases, J lost 4 bases, and 7 bases lay in between. Germline CDR1 SGHDN, CDR2 FVKESK. CDR3 amino acids: CASSPHSTGELFF. DNA for the CDR3: TGTGCCAGCAGCCCCCACAGCACCGGGGAGCTGTTTTTT.

The V call is TRBV15, the J call TRBJ1-1; a possible D gene is TRBD1 (6 bases). The CDR3 runs to 15 residues. CDR1 and CDR2 from the germline V gene are LNHNV and YYDKDF (reference sequence). V gave up 0 bases and J gave up 4 bases, with 12 bases separating them. CDR3 coding DNA: TGTGCCACCAGCAGAGATAGGGGGGCCCGCACTGAAGCTTTCTTT. It codes for CATSRDRGARTEAFF.

This clonotype was observed a few times. This chain connects TRBV7-9 to TRBJ1-1, with unresolved D. The V and J ends lost 6 bases and 7 bases respectively, with 18 bases between them. Germline V CDR1 and CDR2: SEHNR, FQNEAQ (reference sequence). CDR3 length: 14 amino acids. The CDR3 bases are TGTGCCAGCAGGCCGGGGTTGCGGAGGGATGAAGCTTTCTTT. Protein product: CASRPGLRRDEAFF.

The CDR3 sequence: CASSLNLGSTDTQYF. For the CDR3, the DNA is TGTGCCAGCAGCCTCAACTTGGGCAGCACAGATACGCAGTATTTT. The rearrangement uses TRBV7-6 and TRBJ2-3; D not resolved. CDR3 size: 15 residues. Germline-derived CDR1 and CDR2 are SGHVS and FNYEAQ. V was trimmed by 5 bases and J by 0 bases, leaving 12 bases between them.

This sequence joins TRBV28 and TRBJ1-5, with 10 bases lining up with TRBD1. Germline V gene sequence: CDR1 MDHEN, CDR2 SYDVKM. Trimming removed 3 bases from V and 0 bases from J; junction bases left unmatched: 5. This CDR3 spans 17 amino acids. CDR3 sequence: CASSLGTGAYSNQPQHF. CDR3 sequence (DNA): TGTGCCAGCAGTTTGGGGACAGGGGCTTATAGCAATCAGCCCCAGCATTTT.

This clonotype appeared a few times. The CDR3 region has the DNA TGTGCCAGCAGTTGGCAAACAGGGTGGGGGAAGCGGACTGAAGCTTTCTTT. This codes for CASSWQTGWGKRTEAFF. The V call is TRBV6-2 or TRBV6-3, the J call TRBJ1-1, with a tentative D call TRBD1 (6 bases). CDR3 size: 17 residues. Trimming removed 4 bases from V and 5 bases from J, with 23 bases in between. Germline-derived CDR1 and CDR2 are MNHEY and SVGEGT.

The chain employs TRBV12-3 or TRBV12-4 and TRBJ2-5, with 10 bases lining up with TRBD2. The CDR3 runs 15 residues. Losses at the gene ends were 4 bases for V and 1 base for J; bases not matched to a gene: 3. In DNA form, the CDR3 reads TGTGCCAGCAGTTGGGCTAGCGGGGGCCAAGAGACCCAGTACTTC. It translates to CASSWASGGQETQYF.

Notes on this clonotype: Mismatch with germline at one junction end may stem from a read error. The chain has TRBV6-8 and TRBJ1-1; D is possibly TRBD1 (5 bases). Germline CDR1 is MNHGY and CDR2 is SAAAGT. The length of the CDR3 is 15 residues. This CDR3 reads CASSTTWDQNNEAFF. The CDR3 DNA is TGTGCCAGCAGTACCACTTGGGACCAAAACAATGAAGCTTTCTTT.

This rearrangement joins TRBV19 to TRBJ2-7; 12 bases are shared with TRBD2. The CDR3 covers 16 residues. Germline-derived CDR1 and CDR2 are LNHDA and SQIVND (reference sequence). The ends lost 0 bases at V and 4 bases at J; junction bases unmatched: 4. The DNA for the CDR3 is TGTGCCAGTAGTATAGACGGGACTAGCGGGTCGTACGAGCAGTACTTC. Protein sequence: CASSIDGTSGSYEQYF.

V is TRBV6-1 and J is TRBJ2-4, with TRBD1 matching 9 bases. The CDR3 sequence is 17 residues long. Germline V gives CDR1 MNHNS, CDR2 SASEGT. With V trimmed by 6 bases and J by 5 bases, 14 bases remained unmatched. Written as DNA, the CDR3 is TGTGCCAGCAGGGCGGGACAGGGTATTTCGGTCCAAAACATTCAGTACTTC. Residues: CASRAGQGISVQNIQYF.

This clonotype has just a few counts. V is TRBV6-5 and J is TRBJ2-7; 7 nucleotides line up with TRBD2. With 5 bases clipped from V and 5 bases from J, the junction kept 9 bases outside the gene matches. The CDR3 loop spans 14 amino acids. Germline CDR1 and CDR2: MNHEY and SVGAGI. This chain's CDR3 is CASSVLGGYNEQYF. DNA of the CDR3: TGTGCCAGCAGTGTACTGGGGGGGTACAACGAGCAGTACTTC.

The chain joins TRBV2 to TRBJ1-2, with D tentatively TRBD1 (6 bases). The CDR3 sequence is 13 residues long. Per germline, CDR1 SNHLY and CDR2 FYNNEI. V lost 8 bases and J 5 bases, leaving 15 bases between the germline ends. In DNA form, the CDR3 reads TGTGCCAGCCTCGGGGGCCTCCCATATGGCTACACCTTC. Translating gives CASLGGLPYGYTF.

CDR3 in amino acids: CSGRTGGETQYF. DNA for the CDR3: TGCAGCGGAAGGACAGGGGGGGAGACCCAGTACTTC. The chain joins TRBV29-1 to TRBJ2-5; 10 positions match TRBD1. The V gene end was trimmed by 7 bases and the J gene end by 5 bases; junction bases not matched to a gene: 4. The CDR3 spans 12 residues. CDR1 SQVTM and CDR2 ANQGSEA come from the germline V gene.

This chain joins TRBV29-1 and TRBJ2-5, with 7 bases that match TRBD1. The germline CDR1 and CDR2 sequences are SQVTM and ANQGSEA. The CDR3 runs to 13 residues. V lost 2 bases to trimming and J lost 5 bases; unmatched junction nucleotides: 5. In nucleotides, the CDR3 is TGCAGCGTTGAACCGACAGGGTACGAGACCCAGTACTTC. Amino acid sequence: CSVEPTGYETQYF.

The genes are TRBV5-1 and TRBJ2-3; D gene ambiguous. The CDR3 spans 16 residues. Trimming stripped 0 bases from V and 3 bases from J, with 14 bases between. Germline V CDR1 and CDR2: SGHRS, YFSETQ. CDR3 coding DNA: TGCGCCAGCAGCTTGGCCATGTTGGCGGTAACAGATACGCAGTATTTT. Its protein is CASSLAMLAVTDTQYF. Full variable domain (outside the CDR3, taken from reference TRBV5-1 and TRBJ2-3): KAGVTQTPRYLIKTRGQQVTLSCSPISGHRSVSWYQQTPGQGLQFLFEYFSETQRNKGNFPGRFSGRQFSNSRSEMNVSTLELGDSALYLCASSLAMLAVTDTQYFGPGTRLTVL.